Included here is one T cell receptor beta chain sequence, with context. This specimen comes from a study of blood T cell repertoires in COVID-19. Original handling: Nucleated cell number was recorded as an estimate derived from reference gene primer amplification. Sequencing used immunoSEQ multiplex PCR; TCRdb keeps in-frame clones, though not all of them. V and J calls and clone size follow that table, whereas D and trimming were derived from the DNA. In the table there are around 100,000 clones, approximately 74% of which are singletons. CDR1 and CDR2 (germline): LGHDT, YNNKEL (reference sequence). V lost 1 base to trimming and J lost 8 bases, with 19 bases between them. CDR3 length equals 16 residues.

This chain connects TRBV3-1 (or the pseudogene TRBV3-2) to TRBJ2-3; maybe TRBD2 (6 bases). This TCR came from a man between 70 and 80 years old with COVID-19, enrolled during active disease. The sequencing sample was made of peripheral blood. The CDR3 loop reads CASSQVSFGWGGTQYF. The CDR3 DNA reads TGTGCCAGCAGCCAAGTATCATTTGGGTGGGGAGGTACGCAGTATTTT.